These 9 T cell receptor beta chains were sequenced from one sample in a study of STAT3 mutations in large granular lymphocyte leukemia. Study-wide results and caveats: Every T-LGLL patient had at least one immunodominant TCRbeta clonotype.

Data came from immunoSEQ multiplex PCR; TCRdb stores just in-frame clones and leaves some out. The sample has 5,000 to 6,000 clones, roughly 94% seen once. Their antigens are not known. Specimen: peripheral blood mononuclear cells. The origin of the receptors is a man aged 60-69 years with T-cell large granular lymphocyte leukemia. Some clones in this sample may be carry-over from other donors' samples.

CDR3 in DNA: TGTGCCAGCAGTTTAGGACCGCTAAATGAAAAACTGTTTTTT. Residues: CASSLGPLNEKLFF. The chain has TRBV27 and TRBJ1-4; no clear D. This CDR3 is built from 14 residues. Germline values: CDR1 MNHEY, CDR2 SMNVEV (reference sequence). With 2 bases removed from V and 5 bases from J, the gap between germline ends came to 9 bases.

In nucleotides, the CDR3 is TGTGCCAGCGACGAAAGGCTCTATGGCTACACCTTC. Its translation: CASDERLYGYTF. The chain joins TRBV18 to TRBJ1-2; D is unclear. V was shortened by 8 bases and J by 4 bases, with 11 bases between the two germline ends. The CDR3 length is 12 residues. The germline V gene encodes CDR1 KGHSH and CDR2 LQKENI. The complete variable domain, with remaining parts taken from reference TRBV18 and TRBJ1-2, reads NAGVMQNPRHLVRRRGQEARLRCSPMKGHSHVYWYRQLPEEGLKFMVYLQKENIIDESGMPKERFSAEFPKEGPSILRIQQVVRGDSAAYFCASDERLYGYTFGSGTRLTVV.

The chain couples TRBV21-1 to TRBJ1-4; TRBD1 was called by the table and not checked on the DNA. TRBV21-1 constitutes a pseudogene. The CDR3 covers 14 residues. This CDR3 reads CASRLTGTNEKLFF. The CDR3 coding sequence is TGTGCCAGCAGATTGACAGGGACTAATGAAAAACTGTTTTTT.

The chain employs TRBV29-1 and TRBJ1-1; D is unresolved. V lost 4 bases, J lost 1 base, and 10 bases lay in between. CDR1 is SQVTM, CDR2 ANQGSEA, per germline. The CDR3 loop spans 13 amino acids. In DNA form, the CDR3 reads TGCAGCGTTGTAGGACCTGCGAACACTGAAGCTTTCTTT. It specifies CSVVGPANTEAFF.

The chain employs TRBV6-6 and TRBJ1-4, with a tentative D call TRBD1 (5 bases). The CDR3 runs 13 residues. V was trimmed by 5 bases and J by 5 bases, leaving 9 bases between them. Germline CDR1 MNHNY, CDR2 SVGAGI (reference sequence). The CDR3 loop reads CASSPEGNEKLFF. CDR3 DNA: TGTGCCAGCAGTCCTGAGGGGAATGAAAAACTGTTTTTT.

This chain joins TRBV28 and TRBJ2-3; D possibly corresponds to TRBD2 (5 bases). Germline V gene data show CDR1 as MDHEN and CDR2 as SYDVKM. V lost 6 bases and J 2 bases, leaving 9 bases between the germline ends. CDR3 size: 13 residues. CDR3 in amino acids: CASRRALTDTQYF. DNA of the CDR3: TGTGCCAGCAGGCGGGCCCTCACAGATACGCAGTATTTT. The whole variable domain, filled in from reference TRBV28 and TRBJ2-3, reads DVKVTQSSRYLVKRTGEKVFLECVQDMDHENMFWYRQDPGLGLRLIYFSYDVKMKEKGDIPEGYSVSREKKERFSLILESASTNQTSMYLCASRRALTDTQYFGPGTRLTVL.

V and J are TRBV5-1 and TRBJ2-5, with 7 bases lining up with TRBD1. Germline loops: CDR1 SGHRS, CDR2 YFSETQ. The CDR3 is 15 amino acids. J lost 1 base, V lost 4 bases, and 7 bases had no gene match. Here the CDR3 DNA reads TGCGCCAGCAGCCCCTTTGGGGACAGCCAAGAGACCCAGTACTTC. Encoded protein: CASSPFGDSQETQYF. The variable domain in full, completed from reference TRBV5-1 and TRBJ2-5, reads KAGVTQTPRYLIKTRGQQVTLSCSPISGHRSVSWYQQTPGQGLQFLFEYFSETQRNKGNFPGRFSGRQFSNSRSEMNVSTLELGDSALYLCASSPFGDSQETQYFGPGTRLLVL.

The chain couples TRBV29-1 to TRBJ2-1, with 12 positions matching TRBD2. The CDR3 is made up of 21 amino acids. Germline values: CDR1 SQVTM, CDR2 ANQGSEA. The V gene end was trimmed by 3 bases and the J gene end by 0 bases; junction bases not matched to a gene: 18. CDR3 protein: CSVDSIGSASGGGSSYNEQFF. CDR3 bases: TGCAGCGTTGACAGTATAGGATCCGCTAGCGGGGGGGGTAGCTCCTACAATGAGCAGTTCTTC.

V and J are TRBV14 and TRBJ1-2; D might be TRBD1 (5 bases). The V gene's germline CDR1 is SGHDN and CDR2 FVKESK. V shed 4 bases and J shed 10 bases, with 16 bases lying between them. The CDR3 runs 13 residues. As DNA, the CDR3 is TGTGCCAGCAGCCCTCGGGCCCTAGGGGACTACACCTTC. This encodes CASSPRALGDYTF.